The 4 T cell receptor beta chains below were found in one sample sequenced in a study of blood T cell repertoires in COVID-19. Clones were sequenced by immunoSEQ multiplex PCR, and TCRdb holds only the in-frame ones, with some missing. The sample consists of 200,000 to 250,000 clones, 70% to 90% of them appearing once. Sequencing used peripheral blood. Receptor source: a man aged 18 to 30 with active or convalescent COVID-19.

This clone was counted a single time. V and J are TRBV5-1 and TRBJ2-7; D gene unclear. The germline V gene has CDR1 SGHRS and CDR2 YFSETQ. V was clipped by 0 bases and J by 2 bases, with 12 bases between them. The CDR3 is 15 amino acids. The CDR3 region has the DNA TGCGCCAGCAGCTTGGGTTTTACTGAAACCTACGAGCAGTACTTC. Protein: CASSLGFTETYEQYF.

The chain joins TRBV5-1 to TRBJ2-5; 9 positions agree with TRBD1. Germline V gene data show CDR1 as SGHRS and CDR2 as YFSETQ. V dropped 3 bases and J dropped 9; count of bases not matched to a gene: 12. The CDR3 has 15 residues. In DNA, the CDR3 is TGCGCCAGCAGCTACGGACAGGGGCGCACTAACGCCCAGTACTTC. It is translated as CASSYGQGRTNAQYF. Together with reference TRBV5-1 and TRBJ2-5, the CDR3 gives the full variable domain: KAGVTQTPRYLIKTRGQQVTLSCSPISGHRSVSWYQQTPGQGLQFLFEYFSETQRNKGNFPGRFSGRQFSNSRSEMNVSTLELGDSALYLCASSYGQGRTNAQYFGPGTRLLVL.

The chain uses TRBV19 and TRBJ1-1; possible D gene TRBD1, 6 bases. The CDR3 has 13 amino acids. V dropped 6 bases and J dropped 2 bases, with 10 bases sitting between them. Germline lookup yields CDR1 LNHDA and CDR2 SQIVND (reference sequence). The CDR3 spells CASRQGGNTEAFF. The CDR3 DNA follows: TGTGCCAGTAGACAGGGTGGCAACACTGAAGCTTTCTTT.

CDR3 in DNA: TGTGCCAGCAGGAAGGACAGGGGCCAAAATGAGCAGTTCTTC. Translated, it gives CASRKDRGQNEQFF. The chain recombines TRBV6-5 with TRBJ2-1; 9 bases are shared with TRBD1. This CDR3 has 14 amino acids. In germline, CDR1 is MNHEY, CDR2 SVGAGI. V gave up 6 bases and J gave up 7 bases; unmatched junction bases: 7.